This T cell receptor beta chain was sequenced during a study of blood T cell repertoires in COVID-19 (dated by TCRdb to about 2020). Turning to the overall study: Samples covering the acute and convalescent phases of COVID-19 were provided by collaborators in the United States, Italy and Spain. Samples came from the ongoing ImmuneRACE study (first 160 participants) plus 1,254 subjects from 6 global collaborators. Sample metadata almost always included a de-identified subject ID, COVID-19 status, age in years and sex. The repertoires were released in a freely available public database meant as a resource for research on the immune response to SARS-CoV-2. Where HLA class I and class II types were available, the types were taken from metadata supplied by the sample provider, not from assay-based typing. The material from the prospective study consisted of cDNA or gDNA derived from T cells, B-cell-depleted T cells, or PBMCs. Subjects who had been exposed to COVID-19, were actively infected with it, or had recovered from it provided the deeply sampled blood TCRbeta repertoires that made up the dataset.

The CDR1 and CDR2 encoded by the germline V gene (reference sequence) are LGHDT and YNNKEL. The CDR3, cysteine through phenylalanine, is 16 amino acids long. Just the 48-base CDR3 DNA is kept, in frame starting at base 1. At the junction V is shortened by 4 bases and J by 10 bases, with 20 bases in between. Whole blood was collected in K2EDTA tubes by collaborating institutions according to the institutions' own protocols. For TCRbeta analysis, collaborators shipped samples as frozen whole blood, isolated PBMCs, or DNA extracted from either of those sample types. General conclusions and limits of the study: The quantity of clinical and demographic metadata differed by source and by participant and was supplied without curation.

The immunoSEQ Assay, a bias-controlled multiplex PCR, was used to amplify TCRbeta CDR3 regions from genomic DNA. As for how the authors treated the data: The number of nucleated cells in each sample was estimated by amplification of reference gene primers within the assay. Sequence reads were collapsed and filtered to measure the absolute abundance of every unique TCRbeta CDR3 rearrangement. For each sample, productive Simpson clonality was calculated by taking the square root of Simpson's diversity index across productive rearrangements. TCRdb retrieved this table from immuneACCESS and kept in-frame rearrangements only. Not all clones are present; in checked studies, unresolved V genes account for under half, and no reason is known for the remainder. V and J calls plus clone size are reproduced from that table; the DNA served to infer D and trimming. Counted in this sample were 150,000 to 200,000 clones; 70% to 90% of them appeared once. The ten largest clones represent roughly 21% of the sample.

Regarding this clone: Its antigen has not been determined. Base quality data are lacking; no much larger clone is found one base away.

This sequence uses TRBV3-1 (or the pseudogene TRBV3-2) and TRBJ1-6, with the D gene uncertain. What was sequenced was peripheral blood. The TCR was taken from a man in his 60s with active or convalescent COVID-19. The base sequence is TGTGCCAGCAGCCGAAGAGAGGTAATCGCGGGGTCACCCCTCCACTTT. Its translation reads: CASSRREVIAGSPLHF.